This TCR beta chain is drawn from a study of cytomegalovirus exposure and HLA in healthy donors. Study-level findings and limits: Some public TCRs appeared in many individuals, while most sequences were rare. In an earlier analysis, in around 590 donors, most V segments appeared productive either ~87% or ~30% of the time.

On this clone itself: What it recognizes is unknown.

The PCR ran on 60 Vbeta and 13 Jbeta primers. In the original analysis: There were around 80 million unique TCR beta chains by a later count, and 8.5 million to 14 million of them were shared. Measured with immunoSEQ multiplex PCR; TCRdb has only the in-frame clones, and not every one. For V, J and clone size, that table is used; D and trimming come from the DNA. The sample carries 90,000 to 150,000 clones, 7% to 9.5% recorded once. Germline V gene data show CDR1 as SGHNT and CDR2 as YENEEA. V lost 2 bases and J lost 6, with 11 bases in between. There are 14 residues in the CDR3. The origin of this receptor is a woman aged 40 to 49 in good health and CMV-seropositive. The V and J genes are TRBV11-3 and TRBJ2-1; D is unresolved. Material: PBMCs. The CDR3 sequence is CASSLSVRLNEQFF. CDR3 bases: TGTGCCAGCAGCTTATCTGTTCGTCTCAATGAGCAGTTCTTC.